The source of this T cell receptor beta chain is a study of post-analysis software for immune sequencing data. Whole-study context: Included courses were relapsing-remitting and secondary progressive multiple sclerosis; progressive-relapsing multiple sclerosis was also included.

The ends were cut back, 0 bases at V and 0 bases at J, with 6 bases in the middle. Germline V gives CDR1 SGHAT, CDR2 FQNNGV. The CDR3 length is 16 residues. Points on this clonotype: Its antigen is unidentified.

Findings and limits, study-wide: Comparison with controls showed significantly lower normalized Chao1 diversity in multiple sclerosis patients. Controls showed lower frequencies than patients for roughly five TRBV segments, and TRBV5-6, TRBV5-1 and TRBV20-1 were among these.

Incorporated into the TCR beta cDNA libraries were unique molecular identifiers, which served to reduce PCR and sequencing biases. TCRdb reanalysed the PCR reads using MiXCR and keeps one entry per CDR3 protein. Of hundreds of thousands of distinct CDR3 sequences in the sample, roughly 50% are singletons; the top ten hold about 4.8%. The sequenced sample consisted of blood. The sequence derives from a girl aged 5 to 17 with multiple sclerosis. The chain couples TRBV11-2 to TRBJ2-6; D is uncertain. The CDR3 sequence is CASSLEWNSGANVLTF. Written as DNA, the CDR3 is TGTGCCAGCAGCTTAGAATGGAACTCTGGGGCCAACGTCCTGACTTTC.